One TCR beta chain is described in this entry. Its antigen is undetermined. Assay runs were performed at deep level. The data were produced by immunoSEQ multiplex PCR, yet TCRdb's version contains in-frame clones alone and is incomplete. Of over 2 million clones detected, around 96% appear once; the ten largest clones hold about 1.1%. Naive CD8 isolation took CD45RO-negative cells positively selected for CCR7 and excluded terminally differentiated effector memory CD45RA+ cells. The CDR3 spans 13 residues. V lost 5 bases and J 10 bases, leaving 20 bases between the germline ends. Germline CDR1 and CDR2: SQVTM and ANQGSEA. The entry originates in a study of shared clonotypes between healthy human individuals. Study-level findings and limits: Sampling used blood alone; tissue repertoires probably differ. Researchers found naive subsets generally carried larger estimated richness than memory subsets.

The receptor comes from a man between 18 and 35 years old in good health. Sequencing was done on a sample of naive CD8+ T cells sorted from blood. The chain couples TRBV29-1 to TRBJ1-2, with D uncertain. Here the CDR3 reads CSVPTLGGMDYTF. For the CDR3, the DNA is TGCAGCGTTCCAACCCTGGGCGGAATGGACTACACCTTC.